This TCR beta chain was sequenced during a study of metastatic and nonmetastatic thyroid tumors. In the study overall: Comparison of repertoires was carried out across blood and tumor or nodule tissue from malignant and benign thyroid patients. Study results and limitations: Relative to benign nodules, malignant thyroid tumors were reportedly characterized by significantly elevated TCR beta diversity in blood and tumor.

In the source study's methods: Built for papillary thyroid cancer, a distant-metastasis classifier drew on CDR3 differences across clinicopathological groups. TCRdb re-called the PCR reads through MiXCR. TCRdb's processing, not the authors' own work, is the source of the V and J calls. The top ten hold about 6.5% of the sample, which has roughly 65,000 clones, 11% to 15% seen once. Thyroid surgery was preceded by no treatment in any patient. This clone has ten or more counts. Antigen unknown. Trimming left V 4 bases short and J 2 bases short, with 10 bases between. Germline assignment: CDR1 KGHDR and CDR2 SFDVKD. CDR3 length equals 14 residues.

The receptor was derived from a male donor with papillary thyroid cancer or a benign thyroid nodule (not recorded which). Some clones in this sample may be carry-over from other donors' samples. Sequencing input: blood. The chain is built from TRBV24-1 and TRBJ2-5, with a weak D call TRBD1 (6 bases). DNA of the CDR3: TGTGCCACCAGTGACCCTGGACAGCAAGAGACCCAGTACTTC. Translated, it gives CATSDPGQQETQYF.